This TCR beta chain came from a study of a mutant IDH1 vaccine in newly diagnosed glioma. Study-wide background: Prior therapy was radiotherapy, temozolomide, or both; most received both. Study findings and constraints: Seemingly, top peripheral T cell clonotype changes bore no relation to pseudoprogression.

The method was immunoSEQ multiplex PCR; TCRdb's version includes in-frame clones alone and lacks a portion of them. This sample has about 30,000 clones; approximately 80% occur once, and the top ten carry 7.5% to 9.5%. Described time point: week 23, last vaccination. Every vaccination contained 300 ug of the mutant IDH1 20-mer peptide and was paired with topical imiquimod. A note on this clone: The antigen remains undetermined.

The CDR3 runs 14 residues. Germline CDR1 reads MNHEY; CDR2 reads SMNVEV (reference sequence). Trimming at V came to 5 bases and at J to 4 bases, leaving 6 bases not matched to a gene. This specimen was PBMCs, taken from a glioma patient whose treatment included an IDH1 peptide vaccine. The clonotype was recovered from a woman between 18 and 30 years old with glioma. The gene calls are TRBV27 and TRBJ2-5; 8 bases map to TRBD1. The CDR3 loop is CASSRTGGRETQYF. In nucleotides, the CDR3 is TGTGCCAGCAGTCGAACAGGGGGTCGAGAGACCCAGTACTTC.